This TCR beta chain came from a study of beta chain features in type 1 diabetes. Study-level points and caveats: In these data, an HLA type influence on TCRB rearrangement remained unresolved.

This clone was seen more than once but under ten times. Its antigen is still unknown. The germline CDR1 and CDR2 sequences are GTSNPN and SVGIG (reference sequence). With 3 bases removed from V and 7 bases from J, the gap between germline ends came to 22 bases. The CDR3 totals 15 residues. Sequencing targeted expressed TCRB transcripts, as all isolated RNA had been reverse transcribed. Sequenced by immunoSEQ multiplex PCR; TCRdb stores in-frame clones only, minus some. The sample shows 450,000 to 600,000 clones, about 30% of them seen only once. Researchers reported sorting CD4+ naive, central memory, regulatory and stem cell-like memory cells via CD45RO/CCR7/CD25/CD127/CD95/CD27.

The source is a man younger than 30 in good health. V usage is TRBV30 and J usage is TRBJ2-7, with a tentative D call TRBD2 (8 bases). Sample: naive CD4+ T cells from blood. This CDR3 reads CAWSPGGLGLWEQYF. The CDR3 coding sequence is TGTGCCTGGAGCCCAGGGGGACTAGGATTATGGGAGCAGTACTTC. Drawing the rest from reference TRBV30 and TRBJ2-7, the complete variable domain is SQTIHQWPATLVQPVGSPLSLECTVEGTSNPNLYWYRQAAGRGLQLLFYSVGIGQISSEVPQNLSASRPQDRQFILSSKKLLLSDSGFYLCAWSPGGLGLWEQYFGPGTRLTVT.